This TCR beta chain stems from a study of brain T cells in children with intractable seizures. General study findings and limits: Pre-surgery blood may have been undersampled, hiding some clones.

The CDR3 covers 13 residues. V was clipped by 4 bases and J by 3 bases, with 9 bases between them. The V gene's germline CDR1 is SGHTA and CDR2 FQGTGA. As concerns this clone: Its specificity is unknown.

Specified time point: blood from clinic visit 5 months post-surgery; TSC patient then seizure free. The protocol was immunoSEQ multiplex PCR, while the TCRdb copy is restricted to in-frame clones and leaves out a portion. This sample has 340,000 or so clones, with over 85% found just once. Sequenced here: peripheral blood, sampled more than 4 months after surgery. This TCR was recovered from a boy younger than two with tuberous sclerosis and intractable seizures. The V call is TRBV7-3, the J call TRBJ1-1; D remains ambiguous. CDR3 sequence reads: CASSYKRDTEAFF. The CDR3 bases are TGTGCCAGCAGCTATAAGCGCGACACTGAAGCTTTCTTT.